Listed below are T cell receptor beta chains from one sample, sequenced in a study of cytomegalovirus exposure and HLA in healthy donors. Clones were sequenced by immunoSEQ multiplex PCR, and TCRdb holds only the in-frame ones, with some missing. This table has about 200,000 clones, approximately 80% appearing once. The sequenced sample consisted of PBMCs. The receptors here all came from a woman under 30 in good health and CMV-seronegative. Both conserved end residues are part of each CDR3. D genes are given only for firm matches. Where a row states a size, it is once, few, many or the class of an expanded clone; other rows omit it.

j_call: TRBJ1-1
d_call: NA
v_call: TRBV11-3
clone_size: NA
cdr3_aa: CASTPGGGSEAFF
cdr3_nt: TGTGCCAGCACCCCTGGTGGAGGTTCTGAAGCTTTCTTT

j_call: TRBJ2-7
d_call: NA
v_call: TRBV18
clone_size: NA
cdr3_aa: CASSPRSSYEQYF
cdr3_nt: TGTGCCAGCTCACCTAGAAGCTCCTACGAGCAGTACTTC

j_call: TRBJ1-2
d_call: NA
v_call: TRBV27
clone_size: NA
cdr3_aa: CASSRGYPRYGYTF
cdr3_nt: TGTGCCAGCAGTCGGGGGTACCCGAGGTATGGCTACACCTTC

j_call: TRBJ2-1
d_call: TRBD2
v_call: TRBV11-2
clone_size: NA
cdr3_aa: CASSSTSGSPNEQFF
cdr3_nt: TGTGCCAGCAGCTCGACTAGCGGGAGTCCCAATGAGCAGTTCTTC

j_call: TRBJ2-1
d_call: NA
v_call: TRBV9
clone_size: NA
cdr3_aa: CASSVQTALTINEQFF
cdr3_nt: TGTGCCAGCAGCGTACAAACTGCCCTCACGATCAATGAGCAGTTCTTC

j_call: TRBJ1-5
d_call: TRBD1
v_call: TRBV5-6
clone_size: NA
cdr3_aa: CASSSDREVISNQPQHF
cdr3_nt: TGTGCCAGCAGCTCGGACAGGGAAGTTATTAGCAATCAGCCCCAGCATTTT

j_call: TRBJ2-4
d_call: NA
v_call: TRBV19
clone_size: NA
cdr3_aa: CASSIAHRKNIQYF
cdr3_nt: TGTGCCAGTAGTATAGCCCACAGGAAAAACATTCAGTACTTC

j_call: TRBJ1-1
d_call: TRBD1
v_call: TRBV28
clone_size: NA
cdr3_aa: CASSLQLPGRGLAEAFF
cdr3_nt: TGTGCCAGCAGTTTACAACTTCCCGGCAGGGGGCTGGCTGAAGCTTTCTTT

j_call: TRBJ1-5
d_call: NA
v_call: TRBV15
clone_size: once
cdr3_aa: CATSRDLRTVLYQPQHF
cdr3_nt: TGTGCCACCAGCAGAGACTTAAGAACAGTTTTATATCAGCCCCAGCATTTT

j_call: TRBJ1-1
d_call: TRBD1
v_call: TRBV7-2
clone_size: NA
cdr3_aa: CASSSQGAITEAFF
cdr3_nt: TGTGCCAGCAGCTCACAGGGGGCTATTACTGAAGCTTTCTTT